Below are 29 T cell receptor beta chains sequenced from a single sample in a study of shared clonotypes between healthy human individuals. Repertoires were generated with immunoSEQ multiplex PCR, while TCRdb's copy carries only in-frame clones and drops some. The table shows about 2 million clones, with roughly 94% occurring only once. Sequenced: naive CD4+ T cells sorted from blood. Subset indicated: CD45RA+ positively selected. The receptor set was obtained from a man younger than 30 in good health.

The rearrangement links TRBV15 to TRBJ2-7; no definite D call. CDR1 is LNHNV and CDR2 is YYDKDF in the germline V gene (reference sequence). Trimming removed 0 bases at V and 2 bases at J, with 20 bases between. This CDR3 has 18 amino acids. As DNA, the CDR3 is TGTGCCACCAGCAGAGATACGACCACGGTAGGTAGGACCTACGAGCAGTACTTC. Its translation: CATSRDTTTVGRTYEQYF.

On this clone: In the same sample, other DNA sequences code for this CDR3. This chain links TRBV6-6 with TRBJ1-6; D gene ambiguous. From germline, CDR1 is MNHNY and CDR2 SVGAGI (reference sequence). Deletions cut 6 bases from V and 8 bases from J, with 5 bases between. The CDR3 length is 11 residues. The CDR3 here is CASRRDSPLHF. In DNA form, the CDR3 reads TGTGCCAGCAGACGCGATTCACCCCTCCACTTT.

The chain couples TRBV29-1 to TRBJ2-1; 9 bases match TRBD1. The CDR3 is made up of 17 amino acids. J gave up 6 bases and V 6 bases, and 18 bases lay outside the gene matches. CDR1 is SQVTM, CDR2 ANQGSEA, per germline. Here the CDR3 DNA reads TGCAGCGTCTCGGGACAGGGAGGACGGAATGGAGCCAATGAGCAGTTCTTC. Its translation: CSVSGQGGRNGANEQFF.

This clone was detected once. This rearrangement joins TRBV7-8 to TRBJ2-1; D is ambiguous. Germline V gives CDR1 SGHVS, CDR2 FQNEAQ. The CDR3 sequence is 14 residues long. V shed 5 bases and J shed 5 bases, with 13 bases lying between them. The CDR3 region is CASSPRTGHNEQFF. The CDR3 DNA is TGTGCCAGCAGCCCTAGAACCGGTCACAATGAGCAGTTCTTC.

The V gene is TRBV7-9, the J gene TRBJ1-2; TRBD1 agrees at 9 bases. The junction had 8 bases not matched to a gene; V was cut back by 8 bases and J by 7 bases. This CDR3 has 13 amino acids. Germline lookup yields CDR1 SEHNR and CDR2 FQNEAQ (reference sequence). CDR3 sequence reads: CASGVQGAGGYTF. For the CDR3, the DNA is TGTGCCAGCGGTGTACAGGGGGCGGGTGGCTACACCTTC.

The CDR3 DNA follows: TGTGCCAGCAGCCCTTTAGGGTCGAACACTGAAGCTTTCTTT. Its translation: CASSPLGSNTEAFF. The chain has TRBV7-9 and TRBJ1-1, with D hard to call. Germline CDR1 reads SEHNR; CDR2 reads FQNEAQ (reference sequence). CDR3 size: 14 residues. The V end lost 5 bases, the J end lost 1 base, and 11 bases lay between the germline ends.

The rearrangement joins TRBV30 to TRBJ2-1, with D hard to call. Between the trimmed V and J ends, which lost 0 bases and 5 bases, there was a span of 17 bases. In germline, CDR1 is GTSNPN, CDR2 SVGIG (reference sequence). CDR3 length equals 16 residues. In DNA form, the CDR3 reads TGTGCCTGGAGTGTACTTGTCTTACCCCCAGACAATGAGCAGTTCTTC. Translating gives CAWSVLVLPPDNEQFF.

The chain is built from TRBV7-2 and TRBJ2-7, with D possibly matching TRBD2 (6 bases). The CDR3 length is 13 residues. CDR1 is SGHTA, CDR2 FQGNSA, per germline. V was pared by 5 bases and J by 4 bases, with 12 bases between. The CDR3 DNA reads as TGTGCCAGCAGCCCTCGGGAGTTGTACGAGCAGTACTTC. This gives the protein CASSPRELYEQYF.

The gene calls are TRBV14 and TRBJ2-7, with TRBD2 matching over 15 bases. Germline loops: CDR1 SGHDN, CDR2 FVKESK. The CDR3 is made up of 16 amino acids. J gave up 7 bases and V 4 bases, and 8 bases lay outside the gene matches. The CDR3 is CASSPGLAGGLFEQYF. DNA for the CDR3: TGTGCCAGCAGCCCGGGACTAGCGGGGGGCCTATTTGAGCAGTACTTC.

The V call is TRBV5-6, the J call TRBJ2-7, with 7 bases matching TRBD2. The V segment lost 4 bases and the J segment 6 bases; nucleotides outside the gene matches: 10. This CDR3 has 14 residues. Looked up from germline, CDR1 is SGHDT and CDR2 is YYEEEE. The CDR3 bases are TGTGCCAGCAGCATGGACATCGGGAGGTCCGAGCAGTACTTC. Protein sequence: CASSMDIGRSEQYF.

This rearrangement joins TRBV30 to TRBJ1-5; no clear D. V was pared by 0 bases and J by 5 bases, with 8 bases between. Germline V gene sequence: CDR1 GTSNPN, CDR2 SVGIG (reference sequence). This CDR3 is 13 amino acids long. CDR3 amino acids: CAWSVGNHQPQHF. The CDR3 DNA is TGTGCCTGGAGTGTAGGGAATCATCAGCCCCAGCATTTT.

The rearrangement uses TRBV10-3 and TRBJ1-2; 9 bases line up with TRBD1. CDR3 length equals 13 residues. The junction had 2 bases not matched to a gene; V was cut back by 4 bases and J by 5 bases. Germline V gives CDR1 ENHRY, CDR2 SYGVKD. For the CDR3, the DNA is TGTGCCATCAGTGTGGACAGGGGTTATGGCTACACCTTC. It encodes CAISVDRGYGYTF.

The rearrangement links TRBV6-1 to TRBJ1-5, with 9 bases that match TRBD1. CDR1 is MNHNS and CDR2 is SASEGT in the germline V gene. J was trimmed by 4 bases and V by 9 bases; bases with no gene match: 4. This CDR3 is 13 amino acids long. The CDR3 region is CASRDRENQPQHF. CDR3 DNA sequence: TGTGCCAGTAGGGACAGGGAAAATCAGCCCCAGCATTTT.

This chain uses TRBV29-1 with TRBJ1-1, with 7 bases identical to TRBD1. CDR1 is SQVTM, CDR2 ANQGSEA, per germline. V lost 7 bases and J lost 4; bases outside the gene matches: 6. The CDR3 extends over 12 amino acids. CDR3 residues: CSERGQVTEAFF. Here the CDR3 DNA reads TGCAGCGAAAGGGGGCAGGTCACTGAAGCTTTCTTT.

Turning to this clone: Distinct nucleotide sequences in the sample also encode this CDR3. The rearrangement uses TRBV5-5 and TRBJ1-2; TRBD1 is a possible D gene (6 bases). The CDR3 length is 14 residues. Trimming shortened V by 0 bases and J by 2 bases, and 8 bases separated the two germline ends. CDR1 and CDR2 (germline): SGHKS, YYEKEE (reference sequence). CDR3 loop: CASSLGQGNYGYTF. CDR3 DNA sequence: TGTGCCAGCAGCTTGGGGCAGGGGAACTATGGCTACACCTTC. Full variable domain (remainder filled in from reference TRBV5-5 and TRBJ1-2): DAGVTQSPTHLIKTRGQQVTLRCSPISGHKSVSWYQQVLGQGPQFIFQYYEKEERGRGNFPDRFSARQFPNYSSELNVNALLLGDSALYLCASSLGQGNYGYTFGSGTRLTVV.

The chain carries TRBV6-4 and TRBJ2-7, with 8 bases matching TRBD2. This CDR3 is 15 amino acids long. CDR1 and CDR2 (germline): MRHNA, SNTAGT. V lost 10 bases and J lost 5; bases outside the gene matches: 16. The CDR3 sequence is CATTPWRREENEQYF. The CDR3 region has the DNA TGTGCCACCACCCCGTGGCGGCGGGAGGAGAACGAGCAGTACTTC.

CDR3 amino acids: CASSLAVKNYEQYF. For the CDR3, the DNA is TGTGCCAGCAGCTTGGCTGTGAAAAACTACGAGCAGTACTTC. This chain joins TRBV5-6 and TRBJ2-7; D remains unclear. The CDR3 length is 14 residues. Trimming left V 0 bases short and J 3 bases short, with 10 bases between. The germline V gene has CDR1 SGHDT and CDR2 YYEEEE. Drawing the rest from reference TRBV5-6 and TRBJ2-7, the complete variable domain is DAGVTQSPTHLIKTRGQQVTLRCSPKSGHDTVSWYQQALGQGPQFIFQYYEEEERQRGNFPDRFSGHQFPNYSSELNVNALLLGDSALYLCASSLAVKNYEQYFGPGTRLTVT.

CDR3 in amino acids: CASSLEEYSNQPQHF. CDR3 nucleotides: TGTGCCAGCAGCTTAGAAGAGTATAGCAATCAGCCCCAGCATTTT. The V call is TRBV7-8, the J call TRBJ1-5; D is ambiguous. The CDR3 has 15 residues. In germline, CDR1 is SGHVS, CDR2 FQNEAQ. The V end was cut by 1 base, the J end by 0 bases, with 7 bases between. Variable domain in full (rest from reference TRBV7-8 and TRBJ1-5): GAGVSQSPRYKVAKRGQDVALRCDPISGHVSLFWYQQALGQGPEFLTYFQNEAQLDKSGLPSDRFFAERPEGSVSTLKIQRTQQEDSAVYLCASSLEEYSNQPQHFGDGTRLSIL.

Worth noting for this clone: Different DNA sequences within this sample yield the same CDR3. The chain carries TRBV5-4 and TRBJ2-7; D gene ambiguous. The V and J ends lost 0 bases and 2 bases respectively, with 6 bases between them. The CDR3 runs 13 residues. In germline, CDR1 is SGHNT, CDR2 YYREEE (reference sequence). The CDR3 protein is CASSLDGPYEQYF. The CDR3 nucleotides read TGTGCCAGCAGCTTGGACGGTCCCTACGAGCAGTACTTC.

The chain joins TRBV6-6 to TRBJ1-1; D unresolved. With 5 bases removed from V and 2 bases from J, the gap between germline ends came to 12 bases. Germline CDR1 and CDR2: MNHNY and SVGAGI (reference sequence). The CDR3 is 14 residues long. The CDR3 DNA reads TGTGCCAGCAGTCTGGAGGCCCTTAACACTGAAGCTTTCTTT. Translating gives CASSLEALNTEAFF.

The chain has TRBV27 and TRBJ1-2, with 11 bases that match TRBD1. Per the germline V gene, CDR1 is MNHEY and CDR2 is SMNVEV (reference sequence). The ends lost 9 bases at V and 8 bases at J; junction bases unmatched: 5. The CDR3 runs to 12 residues. The CDR3 here is CASGTGGRGYTF. In nucleotides, the CDR3 is TGTGCCAGTGGGACAGGGGGTAGAGGCTACACCTTC.

This chain joins TRBV6-1 and TRBJ2-3; 13 nucleotides align to TRBD2. Per germline, CDR1 MNHNS and CDR2 SASEGT. Trimming took 4 bases from V and 8 from J; bases not matched to a gene: 15. The CDR3 is 18 amino acids. CDR3: CASSARWGLAGPSGTQYF. The CDR3 nucleotides are TGTGCCAGCAGTGCCCGTTGGGGACTAGCGGGGCCTAGTGGTACGCAGTATTTT.

This chain connects TRBV27 to TRBJ1-5; D remains unclear. CDR3 length: 13 residues. Trimming removed 0 bases from V and 5 bases from J, with 5 bases in between. The V gene's germline CDR1 is MNHEY and CDR2 SMNVEV (reference sequence). For the CDR3, the DNA is TGTGCCAGCAGTTTATCGGTTTATCAGCCCCAGCATTTT. It is translated as CASSLSVYQPQHF.

The chain recombines TRBV11-2 with TRBJ2-7; D gene ambiguous. The V and J ends lost 3 bases and 2 bases respectively, with 8 bases between them. CDR3 length: 13 amino acids. CDR1 and CDR2 (germline): SGHAT, FQNNGV. The CDR3 is CASSFRPTYEQYF. In DNA form, the CDR3 reads TGTGCCAGCAGCTTTAGGCCAACCTACGAGCAGTACTTC.

This sequence joins TRBV6-5 and TRBJ2-7, with D tentatively TRBD1 (6 bases). V lost 8 bases and J lost 4, with 12 bases in between. The CDR3 totals 12 residues. The V gene's germline CDR1 is MNHEY and CDR2 SVGAGI. The CDR3 reads CASGRGKYEQYF. CDR3 sequence (DNA): TGTGCCAGCGGCAGGGGAAAGTACGAGCAGTACTTC.

The rearrangement links TRBV4-1 to TRBJ1-2; D gene uncertain. CDR1 and CDR2 from the germline V gene are MGHRA and YSYEKL. The CDR3 length is 14 residues. Trimming left V 1 base short and J 2 bases short, with 8 bases between. The CDR3 DNA is TGCGCCAGCAGCCAAGGGTCCGGCAACTATGGCTACACCTTC. Translated: CASSQGSGNYGYTF.

As to this clone: Other DNA sequences in the same sample also yield this CDR3. This chain joins TRBV5-1 and TRBJ2-3, with 12 nucleotides matching TRBD2. V lost 0 bases and J lost 0; bases outside the gene matches: 2. Germline CDR1 and CDR2: SGHRS and YFSETQ. This CDR3 has 17 amino acids. The CDR3 DNA sequence: TGCGCCAGCAGCTTGGGGACTAGCGGGATCAGCACAGATACGCAGTATTTT. Protein: CASSLGTSGISTDTQYF.

On this clone: Additional DNA sequences in this sample encode the identical CDR3. V usage is TRBV5-1 and J usage is TRBJ1-1; no clear D. Germline CDR1 is SGHRS and CDR2 is YFSETQ. V was cut by 2 bases and J by 0 bases, with 8 bases left in between. This CDR3 has 14 amino acids. CDR3 loop: CASSFGELNTEAFF. The CDR3, as DNA: TGCGCCAGCAGCTTTGGCGAGTTGAACACTGAAGCTTTCTTT.

The chain is built from TRBV18 and TRBJ2-5; D gene unclear. The length of the CDR3 is 18 residues. Germline V CDR1 and CDR2: KGHSH, LQKENI. The germline V and J ends were trimmed by 6 bases and 0 bases, with 23 bases remaining between them. The CDR3 DNA reads as TGTGCCAGCTCTCTGACTGGACCCTCAGGCAGGTACCAAGAGACCCAGTACTTC. Encoded protein: CASSLTGPSGRYQETQYF.